Each of the 21 T cell receptor beta chains below was sequenced from the same sample in a study of cytomegalovirus exposure and HLA in healthy donors (dated 2017 in TCRdb). To prepare the library, the immunoSEQ multiplex PCR assay was applied. This immuneACCESS table, as held by TCRdb, lists in-frame sequences with V and J called but not all clones. Of the missing ones, under half trace to an unresolved V gene in checked studies; the others have no known cause. The sample profile shows approximately 160,000 clones; just under 85% of them were found once. The ten largest clonotypes hold 2% to 2.5% of the sample. The sequencing input was PBMCs. The receptors originated from a man aged 25 to 40 in good health and CMV-seropositive.

The J gene is TRBJ1-1, the V gene TRBV9; D not resolved. The CDR3 consists of 14 residues. Per germline, CDR1 SGDLS and CDR2 YYNGEE. The germline V and J ends were trimmed by 3 bases and 1 base, with 10 bases remaining between them. The CDR3 DNA is TGTGCCAGCAGCGAGAGAGGAGCGAACACTGAAGCTTTCTTT. Translating it yields CASSERGANTEAFF.

This chain joins TRBV14 and TRBJ2-7; a possible D gene is TRBD2 (5 bases). The ends were cut back, 5 bases at V and 3 bases at J, with 17 bases in the middle. CDR3 length equals 15 residues. Germline V CDR1 and CDR2: SGHDN, FVKESK. The CDR3 nucleotides read TGTGCCAGCAGCAAACTACGGGATAGAGTCTACGAGCAGTACTTC. It is translated as CASSKLRDRVYEQYF.

In this sample, this clone turned up a few times. The CDR3 spells CATTGGGNQPQHF. The CDR3 DNA reads TGTGCCACCACAGGGGGCGGCAATCAGCCCCAGCATTTT. The chain recombines TRBV28 with TRBJ1-5; 9 nucleotides agree with TRBD1. CDR1 is MDHEN, CDR2 SYDVKM, per germline. The CDR3 is made up of 13 amino acids. V lost 10 bases to trimming and J lost 2 bases; unmatched junction nucleotides: 3.

The rearrangement uses TRBV5-1 and TRBJ1-6, with D unclear. The CDR3 length is 13 residues. The V end lost 7 bases, the J end lost 5 bases, and 10 bases lay between the germline ends. Germline V gene data show CDR1 as SGHRS and CDR2 as YFSETQ. The CDR3 sequence: CASHQTDNSPLHF. DNA for the CDR3: TGCGCCAGCCACCAGACTGATAATTCACCCCTCCACTTT.

Notes on this clone: Since a much larger clone is just one base distant, this may be a read error. The rearrangement links TRBV30 to TRBJ1-5, with 8 positions matching TRBD1. This CDR3 spans 13 amino acids. The junction had 0 bases not matched to a gene; V was cut back by 3 bases and J by 2 bases. Germline values: CDR1 GTSNPN, CDR2 SVGIG (reference sequence). CDR3 in DNA: TGTGCCTGGAGGGACAGGGGCAATCAGCCCCAGCATTTT. It specifies CAWRDRGNQPQHF.

The chain joins TRBV19 to TRBJ2-5; 10 bases map to TRBD2. Per the germline V gene, CDR1 is LNHDA and CDR2 is SQIVND (reference sequence). With V trimmed by 9 bases and J by 2 bases, 9 bases remained unmatched. CDR3 size: 15 residues. The CDR3 reads CASPWTSGRQETQYF. CDR3 DNA sequence: TGTGCCAGCCCTTGGACTAGCGGTCGACAAGAGACCCAGTACTTC.

The V and J genes are TRBV27 and TRBJ2-7, with a possible D match to TRBD2 (5 bases). The CDR3 is 16 amino acids. Germline-derived CDR1 and CDR2 are MNHEY and SMNVEV (reference sequence). Trimming took off 3 bases at V and 2 bases at J, with 17 bases between the two ends. CDR3 residues: CASSLAVTSLAYEQYF. Here the CDR3 DNA reads TGTGCCAGCAGTTTGGCCGTCACTAGTCTGGCCTACGAGCAGTACTTC.

The CDR3 is CASSIEIQETQYF. The CDR3, as DNA: TGTGCCAGTTCTATCGAAATCCAAGAGACCCAGTACTTC. This chain connects TRBV2 to TRBJ2-5, with D hard to call. The CDR3 contains 13 residues. From germline, CDR1 is SNHLY and CDR2 FYNNEI. V was trimmed by 9 bases and J by 1 base, leaving 12 bases between them. Full variable domain (outside the CDR3, taken from reference TRBV2 and TRBJ2-5): EPEVTQTPSHQVTQMGQEVILRCVPISNHLYFYWYRQILGQKVEFLVSFYNNEISEKSEIFDDQFSVERPDGSNFTLKIRSTKLEDSAMYFCASSIEIQETQYFGPGTRLLVL.

This rearrangement joins TRBV30 to TRBJ2-2; 10 nucleotides align to TRBD2. The CDR3 covers 14 residues. The germline V gene encodes CDR1 GTSNPN and CDR2 SVGIG (reference sequence). J was trimmed by 6 bases and V by 2 bases; bases with no gene match: 3. The CDR3 DNA sequence: TGTGCCTGGAGTCCAAGCGGGGGGGCCGGGGAGCTGTTTTTT. Translating gives CAWSPSGGAGELFF.

This clone was observed a handful of times. The chain uses TRBV9 and TRBJ2-5; perhaps TRBD2 as D (5 bases). Trimming cost V 0 bases and J 2 bases, with 11 bases left between them. Germline CDR1 and CDR2: SGDLS and YYNGEE. The CDR3 has 15 residues. The CDR3 bases are TGTGCCAGCAGCGTAGGAGCGGTCGAACAAGAGACCCAGTACTTC. Its protein product is CASSVGAVEQETQYF.

The gene calls are TRBV19 and TRBJ2-3; 10 nucleotides match TRBD1. This CDR3 has 14 amino acids. V shed 9 bases and J 2 bases; nucleotides not matched to a gene: 5. CDR1 LNHDA and CDR2 SQIVND come from the germline V gene (reference sequence). The CDR3 sequence is CASEGQGDTDTQYF. The CDR3 nucleotides are TGTGCCAGCGAAGGACAGGGGGACACAGATACGCAGTATTTT.

J is TRBJ2-7 and V is TRBV6-5; TRBD2 is a possible D gene (5 bases). Germline loops: CDR1 MNHEY, CDR2 SVGAGI. V was trimmed by 2 bases and J by 1 base, leaving 6 bases between them. The CDR3 covers 13 residues. The CDR3 DNA reads as TGTGCCAGCAGTTACCGGGGTTCCTACGAGCAGTACTTC. Amino acid sequence: CASSYRGSYEQYF.

V gene TRBV5-1 combines with J gene TRBJ2-3; TRBD1 matches 10 bases. The CDR3 totals 17 residues. With V trimmed by 2 bases and J by 4 bases, 10 bases remained unmatched. CDR1 is SGHRS and CDR2 is YFSETQ in the germline V gene. CDR3 DNA: TGCGCCAGCAGCTTCACTCCGGGACAGGGGAGGGCAGATACGCAGTATTTT. Translated: CASSFTPGQGRADTQYF. The complete variable domain, with remaining parts taken from reference TRBV5-1 and TRBJ2-3, reads KAGVTQTPRYLIKTRGQQVTLSCSPISGHRSVSWYQQTPGQGLQFLFEYFSETQRNKGNFPGRFSGRQFSNSRSEMNVSTLELGDSALYLCASSFTPGQGRADTQYFGPGTRLTVL.

This chain connects TRBV5-6 to TRBJ2-2; D perhaps matches TRBD2 (7 bases). V was cut by 5 bases and J by 6 bases, with 14 bases left in between. The CDR3 extends over 14 amino acids. Germline CDR1 and CDR2: SGHDT and YYEEEE. The CDR3 here is CASRLQGGSGELFF. Here the CDR3 DNA reads TGTGCCAGCAGATTACAGGGAGGGTCCGGGGAGCTGTTTTTT.

V and J are TRBV7-2 and TRBJ2-5; 10 bases align to TRBD2. The CDR3 contains 16 residues. V gave up 2 bases and J gave up 5 bases; unmatched junction bases: 8. Germline V lookup: CDR1 SGHTA, CDR2 FQGNSA. This CDR3 is CASSLMKAGGVETQYF. The CDR3 nucleotides are TGTGCCAGCAGCTTAATGAAAGCGGGGGGGGTGGAGACCCAGTACTTC.

The chain joins TRBV7-2 to TRBJ1-4; the match to TRBD1 covers 9 bases. The CDR3 has 14 residues. J lost 10 bases, V lost 5 bases, and 8 bases had no gene match. Germline V gene sequence: CDR1 SGHTA, CDR2 FQGNSA. The CDR3 DNA reads TGTGCCAGCAGCCGCCCGGGACAGGGAGGAAAACTGTTTTTT. Translated, it gives CASSRPGQGGKLFF. Drawing the rest from reference TRBV7-2 and TRBJ1-4, the complete variable domain is GAGVSQSPSNKVTEKGKDVELRCDPISGHTALYWYRQSLGQGLEFLIYFQGNSAPDKSGLPSDRFSAERTGGSVSTLTIQRTQQEDSAVYLCASSRPGQGGKLFFGSGTQLSVL.

This chain connects TRBV27 to TRBJ1-6; the D is unclear. Germline CDR1 is MNHEY and CDR2 is SMNVEV (reference sequence). The CDR3 covers 13 residues. The V gene lost 3 bases and the J gene lost 7 bases, with 7 bases spanning the gap. The CDR3 protein is CASSFSGNSPLHF. The CDR3, as DNA: TGTGCCAGCAGTTTCTCGGGAAATTCACCCCTCCACTTT.

This sequence joins TRBV5-6 and TRBJ2-5; maybe TRBD2 (5 bases). Per germline, CDR1 SGHDT and CDR2 YYEEEE. Trimming removed 1 base from V and 3 bases from J, with 10 bases in between. This CDR3 has 14 residues. DNA for the CDR3: TGTGCCAGCAGCTTGTATTACGGGAAAGAGACCCAGTACTTC. Protein product: CASSLYYGKETQYF.

The rearrangement links TRBV9 to TRBJ2-3; 11 bases map to TRBD2. CDR1 is SGDLS, CDR2 YYNGEE, per germline. CDR3 size: 19 residues. Unmatched junction bases numbered 9, after V lost 0 bases and J lost 0 bases. Written as DNA, the CDR3 is TGTGCCAGCAGCGTAGGCCTAGCGGGGGGATCTTCTAGCACAGATACGCAGTATTTT. Translated, it gives CASSVGLAGGSSSTDTQYF.

The chain joins TRBV29-1 to TRBJ1-3, with TRBD1 matching 10 bases. The CDR3 covers 15 residues. From germline, CDR1 is SQVTM and CDR2 ANQGSEA. J gave up 4 bases and V 1 base, and 4 bases lay outside the gene matches. The chain's CDR3 is CSVEADRGHGNTIYF. The DNA of the CDR3 is TGCAGCGTTGAAGCCGACAGGGGGCACGGAAACACCATATATTTT.

The V call is TRBV4-3, the J call TRBJ2-3; 7 positions match TRBD2. The CDR3 spans 15 residues. Unmatched junction bases numbered 3, after V lost 0 bases and J lost 3 bases. CDR1 is LGHNA and CDR2 is YSLEER in the germline V gene. CDR3 DNA: TGCGCCAGCAGCCAAGATGGGCGGGGGACAGATACGCAGTATTTT. The encoded protein is CASSQDGRGTDTQYF.